These T cell receptor beta chains were read from a single sample in a study of T-cell reconstitution after alpha-beta-depleted transplantation in children. TCRdb reanalysed the PCR reads using MiXCR and keeps one entry per CDR3 protein. The sample shows roughly 790,000 distinct CDR3 sequences, around 17% of them seen only once. The material was PBMCs, mostly from graft donor cells, obtained 360 days after TCRalphabeta/CD19-depleted stem cell transplant. The receptors derive from a male patient aged 10 to 17 who had a stem cell transplant for acute lymphoblastic leukemia, so the T cells may come from the graft donor. The CDR3 runs from the conserved cysteine through the conserved F or W. Fields, in order: CDR3 DNA, CDR3 protein, V gene, clone size, D gene, J gene. The D gene is left open where the match is weak. Only some rows state a clone size, as once, few, many or a class for expanded clones.

TGTGCCAGCAGCCCACGCCCAGCGTTGTCCTACAATGAGCAGTTCTTC CASSPRPALSYNEQFF TRBV7-9 many NA TRBJ2-1
TGTGCCAGCAGCCACCCCCGTACTAGGAACCAAGAGACCCAGTACTTC CASSHPRTRNQETQYF TRBV3-1 NA NA TRBJ2-5
TGTGCCAGCAGTAGTGGCAGCCTCCAAGAGACCCAGTACTTC CASSSGSLQETQYF TRBV27 NA NA TRBJ2-5
TGTGCCAGCAGGTTATCCGACAGGGGTTATGGCTACACCTTC CASRLSDRGYGYTF TRBV7-9 NA TRBD1 TRBJ1-2
TGCAGTGCTAGGAAAGGGGGGAGAGTTCTCACCTACGAGCAGTACTTC CSARKGGRVLTYEQYF TRBV20-1 many NA TRBJ2-7
TGCGCCAGCAGCTGGGGTAGGGGCATGAACACTGAAGCTTTCTTT CASSWGRGMNTEAFF TRBV4-1 few NA TRBJ1-1
TGCAGCATTCTAGCGCCGAACTCCTACGAGCAGTACTTC CSILAPNSYEQYF TRBV29-1 few NA TRBJ2-7
TGTGCCAGCAGCCAGACAGGGTTCCACGAGCAGTACTTC CASSQTGFHEQYF TRBV7-9 NA TRBD1 TRBJ2-7
TGTGCCAGCAGCTTAGAGGGTGGCTACACCTTC CASSLEGGYTF TRBV7-9 many NA TRBJ1-2
TGCGCCAGCAGCTGGACTAGCCCCCCCGGGGAGCTGTTTTTT CASSWTSPPGELFF TRBV5-1 few TRBD2 TRBJ2-2
TGTGCCAGCAGCGTAAGGGCCCGAGGCACCGGGGAGCTGTTTTTT CASSVRARGTGELFF TRBV9 NA NA TRBJ2-2
TGCGCCAGCAGCTTACGGGCTGCCGGCACTGAAGCTTTCTTT CASSLRAAGTEAFF TRBV5-1 NA NA TRBJ1-1
TGTGCCAGCCAACCCACCGGGAGGGGATACAATGAGCAGTTCTTC CASQPTGRGYNEQFF TRBV21-1 NA NA TRBJ2-1
TGTGCCAGCGGGGGCTCTGGAAACACCATATATTTT CASGGSGNTIYF TRBV12-3/TRBV12-4 few NA TRBJ1-3
TGTGCCAGCAGTTCCTATCAGGGCGGGAAGACCCAGTACTTC CASSSYQGGKTQYF TRBV12-3/TRBV12-4 once NA TRBJ2-5
TGCGCCAGCAGTAGGCGGGAGGTCCGCTCCTACGAGCAGTACTTC CASSRREVRSYEQYF TRBV5-1 few TRBD2 TRBJ2-7
TGCGCCAGCAGCGGGCAGGGACAGAACACCGGGGAGCTGTTTTTT CASSGQGQNTGELFF TRBV5-1 NA NA TRBJ2-2
TGTGCCAGCAGCTTTATCCTTACCGGGGCTTATCAAGAGACCCAGTACTTC CASSFILTGAYQETQYF TRBV7-6 NA NA TRBJ2-5
TGTGCCAGCAGCTTGAGGGACCGGCCCTACGAGCAGTACTTC CASSLRDRPYEQYF TRBV7-9 many NA TRBJ2-7
TGCGCCAGCAGCCAAGATGAGACAGCTTTTGACTTCTATGGCTACACCTTC CASSQDETAFDFYGYTF TRBV4-1 NA NA TRBJ1-2
TGTGCCAGCAGCGTAGATCCGGACCCTCTCAGGGGGCAGTACTTC CASSVDPDPLRGQYF TRBV9 many NA TRBJ2-7
TGCAGTGCCCCCAACAGCGACGATATCACAGATACGCAGTATTTT CSAPNSDDITDTQYF TRBV20-1 NA NA TRBJ2-3
TGCAGTGCTCCCCCCTCGTGGGGCGGGGAGCTGTTTTTT CSAPPSWGGELFF TRBV20-1 NA NA TRBJ2-2
TGCGCCAGCAGGTCGGGAAGGAACACTGAAGCTTTCTTT CASRSGRNTEAFF TRBV5-1 NA NA TRBJ1-1
TGTGCCAGCAGTTTAGCAGGGGACTTCTCTGGAAACACCATATATTTT CASSLAGDFSGNTIYF TRBV12-3/TRBV12-4 once NA TRBJ1-3
TGCAGTGCCAGGACAGGGGGCGAAGGCCAGCCCCAGCATTTT CSARTGGEGQPQHF TRBV20-1 NA TRBD1 TRBJ1-5
TGTGCCAGTATCGGGACCGAGGGGCCCTACGAGCAGTACTTC CASIGTEGPYEQYF TRBV28 few NA TRBJ2-7
TGCGCCAGCAGCCAATCTCCGGGGGGCAGCTATGGCTACACCTTC CASSQSPGGSYGYTF TRBV4-1 many NA TRBJ1-2
TGTGCCAGCGGCTGGGACAGGGGCCCCGAGCAGTACTTC CASGWDRGPEQYF TRBV12-3/TRBV12-4 NA TRBD1 TRBJ2-7
TGTGCCAGCGGGTTCTCGGGACTAGCGGCCTACAATGAGCAGTTCTTC CASGFSGLAAYNEQFF TRBV7-3 NA TRBD2 TRBJ2-1
TGCAGTGCTGGGAGGACAGGCAATCAGCCCCAGCATTTT CSAGRTGNQPQHF TRBV20-1 few NA TRBJ1-5
TGTGCCATCAGTGAGGCTTGGCGGGAGACCTACGAGCAGTACTTC CAISEAWRETYEQYF TRBV10-3 few TRBD2 TRBJ2-7
TGCGCCAGCAGCTCGACAGGGAACACTGAAGCTTTCTTT CASSSTGNTEAFF TRBV5-1 many NA TRBJ1-1
TGCAGCGTTGAAGGCAGGGGCTACGAAAAACTGTTTTTT CSVEGRGYEKLFF TRBV29-1 NA NA TRBJ1-4
TGCGCCAGCAGCTTGGGGGCGTCCTACGAGCAGGACTTC CASSLGASYEQDF TRBV5-1 NA NA TRBJ2-7
TGTGCCAGCAGTCTCGGGACTCTGGCTAGCGGGGAGCAGTACTTC CASSLGTLASGEQYF TRBV12-3/TRBV12-4 NA TRBD2 TRBJ2-7
TGTGCCACATCCCAGGGGGGAGGGCCTCAAGAGACCCAGTACTTC CATSQGGGPQETQYF TRBV6-1 NA NA TRBJ2-5
TGCGCCAGCAGCTTACGGGGGTCTTCTAACTCTGGAAACACCATATATTTT CASSLRGSSNSGNTIYF TRBV5-1 NA NA TRBJ1-3
TGTGCCAGCAGCCGAGGACGGAACACCGGGGAGCTGTTTTTT CASSRGRNTGELFF TRBV7-8 many NA TRBJ2-2
TGTGCCAGCAGCGCCCAGGGAACCGGGGAGCTGTTTTTT CASSAQGTGELFF TRBV7-6 many NA TRBJ2-2
TGCAGTGCTAGAGGACCGGGACAGGGAAGCAATGAGCAGTTCTTC CSARGPGQGSNEQFF TRBV20-1 few TRBD1 TRBJ2-1